The next 20 T cell receptor beta chains were all read from a single sample in a study of T-cell reconstitution after alpha-beta-depleted transplantation in children. Unique molecular identifiers tagged the TCRbeta library. MiXCR, run by TCRdb on the PCR reads, gives a single entry per CDR3 protein. The data show fewer than 750,000 distinct CDR3 sequences, about a quarter seen once. Sample: PBMCs, taken before TCRalphabeta/CD19-depleted stem cell transplant. The source of these receptors is a boy in the first two years of life with Wiskott-Aldrich syndrome, due to receive a stem cell transplant.

The V gene is TRBV5-1, the J gene TRBJ2-7; 7 nucleotides agree with TRBD2. CDR1 and CDR2 from the germline V gene are SGHRS and YFSETQ. The V segment lost 0 bases and the J segment 2 bases; nucleotides outside the gene matches: 2. The CDR3 has 14 amino acids. The chain's CDR3 is CASSLDSGPYEQYF. CDR3 DNA sequence: TGCGCCAGCAGCTTGGATAGCGGGCCCTACGAGCAGTACTTC.

The table lists this clonotype with a few counts. The chain combines TRBV15 with TRBJ2-4; 7 bases are a match to TRBD1. This CDR3 spans 15 amino acids. Trimming took 3 bases from V and 7 from J; bases not matched to a gene: 9. Per the germline V gene, CDR1 is LNHNV and CDR2 is YYDKDF (reference sequence). DNA of the CDR3: TGTGCCACCAGCAGGGTCCAGACAGGGATTAACATTCAGTACTTC. This gives the protein CATSRVQTGINIQYF.

There are a few counts of this clonotype. The rearrangement uses TRBV4-2 and TRBJ1-3; D unclear. The CDR3 contains 15 residues. Germline V gene data show CDR1 as LGHNA and CDR2 as YNFKEQ. Deletions cut 1 base from V and 0 bases from J, with 7 bases between. This CDR3 reads CASSQAPHSGNTIYF. CDR3 DNA: TGTGCCAGCAGCCAAGCCCCACACTCTGGAAACACCATATATTTT.

The table lists this clonotype with a few counts. The chain links TRBV5-1 to TRBJ2-5, with D possibly matching TRBD2 (5 bases). This CDR3 is 14 amino acids long. V was shortened by 3 bases and J by 3 bases, with 12 bases between the two germline ends. CDR1 is SGHRS, CDR2 YFSETQ, per germline. CDR3 residues: CASSSRGNKETQYF. In DNA, the CDR3 is TGCGCCAGCAGCTCACGGGGAAATAAAGAGACCCAGTACTTC.

The J gene is TRBJ2-5, the V gene TRBV5-4; 11 nucleotides match TRBD2. The CDR3 totals 16 residues. Per the germline V gene, CDR1 is SGHNT and CDR2 is YYREEE (reference sequence). The junction had 6 bases not matched to a gene; V was cut back by 0 bases and J by 5 bases. The CDR3, as DNA: TGTGCCAGCAGCTTGGTTACTAGCGGGAGAGGGGAGACCCAGTACTTC. Its translation: CASSLVTSGRGETQYF.

The V and J genes are TRBV5-6 and TRBJ2-5; the D call may be TRBD1 or TRBD2 (9 bases each). Germline CDR1 reads SGHDT; CDR2 reads YYEEEE. V lost 1 base and J 4 bases, leaving 14 bases between the germline ends. There are 15 residues in the CDR3. The CDR3 region is CASSLLAGQGETQYF. DNA of the CDR3: TGTGCCAGCAGCTTGCTAGCGGGACAGGGAGAGACCCAGTACTTC.

Only a few counts were recorded for this clonotype. The chain joins TRBV4-1 to TRBJ2-7; 9 positions agree with TRBD2. V shed 2 bases and J 0 bases; nucleotides not matched to a gene: 23. This CDR3 contains 22 residues. Germline V lookup: CDR1 MGHRA, CDR2 YSYEKL. The CDR3 loop reads CASSQRGLAYGLWGSRSYEQYF. CDR3 bases: TGCGCCAGCAGCCAACGCGGACTAGCGTATGGGTTGTGGGGGTCCCGCTCCTACGAGCAGTACTTC.

V and J are TRBV5-1 and TRBJ1-1; no clear D gene. CDR3 length: 13 amino acids. Germline loops: CDR1 SGHRS, CDR2 YFSETQ. V lost 4 bases to trimming and J lost 0 bases, with 7 bases between them. The DNA of the CDR3 is TGCGCCAGCAGCCCCCCATTGAACACTGAAGCTTTCTTT. It translates to CASSPPLNTEAFF.

V and J are TRBV12-5 and TRBJ1-1; D is perhaps TRBD1 (6 bases). V was trimmed by 5 bases and J by 6 bases, leaving 10 bases between them. CDR3 length: 12 residues. Germline V gene sequence: CDR1 LGHNT, CDR2 FRNRAP. DNA for the CDR3: TGTGCTAGTGGTCACAGGGTCGCTGAAGCTTTCTTT. Its translation: CASGHRVAEAFF.

In its sample, this clonotype was seen a few times. This rearrangement joins TRBV5-1 to TRBJ2-1; TRBD2 matches 7 bases. The germline CDR1 and CDR2 sequences are SGHRS and YFSETQ. The CDR3 is 16 residues long. V was pared by 1 base and J by 3 bases, with 7 bases of the junction left unmatched. The CDR3 loop is CASSLTSTGGYNEQFF. CDR3 DNA: TGCGCCAGCAGCTTGACATCGACGGGGGGCTACAATGAGCAGTTCTTC.

V gene TRBV20-1 combines with J gene TRBJ2-5, with TRBD2 matching 10 bases. The CDR3 covers 14 residues. The germline V gene encodes CDR1 DFQATT and CDR2 SNEGSKA (reference sequence). Trimming at V came to 5 bases and at J to 5 bases, leaving 8 bases not matched to a gene. DNA of the CDR3: TGCAGTGCTCGACTAGCGGGCGAGCTTGAGACCCAGTACTTC. It translates to CSARLAGELETQYF.

The chain uses TRBV20-1 and TRBJ2-1; either TRBD1 or TRBD2 may fit D (5 bases each). Germline CDR1 reads DFQATT; CDR2 reads SNEGSKA (reference sequence). V lost 5 bases and J lost 3, with 14 bases in between. The CDR3 has 14 amino acids. Written as DNA, the CDR3 is TGCAGTGCTCCAGGGTGGGGGTTCTACAATGAGCAGTTCTTC. It yields the protein CSAPGWGFYNEQFF.

This chain uses TRBV5-6 with TRBJ2-7; TRBD2 matches at 10 bases. This CDR3 has 13 amino acids. CDR1 is SGHDT, CDR2 YYEEEE, per germline. With 4 bases clipped from V and 12 bases from J, the junction kept 10 bases outside the gene matches. In nucleotides, the CDR3 is TGTGCCAGCAGCCGCCGGCTAGCGGGAGACCTGTACTTC. It codes for CASSRRLAGDLYF. Complete variable domain (other parts from reference TRBV5-6 and TRBJ2-7): DAGVTQSPTHLIKTRGQQVTLRCSPKSGHDTVSWYQQALGQGPQFIFQYYEEEERQRGNFPDRFSGHQFPNYSSELNVNALLLGDSALYLCASSRRLAGDLYFGPGTRLTVT.

V gene TRBV3-1 combines with J gene TRBJ2-1, with a possible D match to TRBD2 (6 bases). Trimming left V 0 bases short and J 4 bases short, with 13 bases between. CDR1 LGHDT and CDR2 YNNKEL come from the germline V gene (reference sequence). The CDR3 consists of 16 residues. The CDR3 DNA sequence: TGTGCCAGCAGCCAAGATTTGCGGGGAGGATACAATGAGCAGTTCTTC. This encodes CASSQDLRGGYNEQFF.

Here the CDR3 reads CATSRDLGQGSDTQYF. For the CDR3, the DNA is TGTGCCACCAGCAGAGATCTAGGACAGGGGTCAGATACGCAGTATTTT. This chain connects TRBV15 to TRBJ2-3; 9 bases agree with TRBD1. Germline V CDR1 and CDR2: LNHNV, YYDKDF (reference sequence). CDR3 length: 16 amino acids. V shed 0 bases and J 4 bases; nucleotides not matched to a gene: 5.

V is TRBV7-9 and J is TRBJ2-5, with 11 nucleotides matching TRBD2. CDR1 is SEHNR and CDR2 is FQNEAQ in the germline V gene (reference sequence). V lost 5 bases, J lost 5 bases, and 7 bases stayed unmatched. The CDR3 has 15 amino acids. DNA of the CDR3: TGTGCCAGCAGCCAGACTAGCGGGACACGGGAGACCCAGTACTTC. It specifies CASSQTSGTRETQYF.

V gene TRBV5-1 combines with J gene TRBJ2-5; D is perhaps TRBD2 (7 bases). Trimming removed 4 bases from V and 5 bases from J, with 21 bases in between. CDR1 SGHRS and CDR2 YFSETQ come from the germline V gene. This CDR3 spans 16 amino acids. The CDR3 loop reads CASSPRGATAVETQYF. The CDR3 nucleotides are TGCGCCAGCAGCCCTCGGGGGGCGACAGCGGTGGAGACCCAGTACTTC.

The genes are TRBV12-3 or TRBV12-4 and TRBJ2-5; 7 bases align to TRBD1. This CDR3 region has 17 residues. V was pared by 6 bases and J by 4 bases, with 17 bases of the junction left unmatched. The CDR3 here is CASSTPGGRGIGETQYF. DNA of the CDR3: TGTGCCAGCAGCACCCCCGGCGGCAGGGGGATCGGAGAGACCCAGTACTTC.

This clonotype was observed a few times. V usage is TRBV20-1 and J usage is TRBJ2-1; 13 bases agree with TRBD2. V gave up 8 bases and J gave up 9 bases; unmatched junction bases: 7. Per the germline V gene, CDR1 is DFQATT and CDR2 is SNEGSKA (reference sequence). The CDR3 sequence is 13 residues long. The CDR3 nucleotides read TGCAGTCCCGGACTAGCGGGAGAGAGTGAGCAGTTCTTC. This gives the protein CSPGLAGESEQFF.

This chain joins TRBV6-2 or TRBV6-3 and TRBJ2-7; no clear D gene. CDR3 size: 15 residues. Trimming pared 2 bases from V and 9 bases from J, leaving 20 bases between. Germline CDR1 is MNHEY and CDR2 is SVGEGT. The CDR3 sequence is CASSYKAGPTTRQYF. CDR3 coding DNA: TGTGCCAGCAGTTACAAGGCCGGGCCTACGACGCGGCAGTACTTC.